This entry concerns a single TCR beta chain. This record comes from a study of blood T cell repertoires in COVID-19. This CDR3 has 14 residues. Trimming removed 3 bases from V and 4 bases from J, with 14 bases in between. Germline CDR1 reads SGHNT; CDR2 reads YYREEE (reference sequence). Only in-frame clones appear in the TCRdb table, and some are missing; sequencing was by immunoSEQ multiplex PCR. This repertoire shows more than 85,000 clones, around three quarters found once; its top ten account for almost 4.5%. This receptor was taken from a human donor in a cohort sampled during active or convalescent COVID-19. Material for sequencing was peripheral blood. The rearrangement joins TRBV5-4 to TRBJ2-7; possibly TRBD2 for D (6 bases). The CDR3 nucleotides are TGTGCCAGCAGCTCCCCTCGGGAGTTTTACGAGCAGTACTTC. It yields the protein CASSSPREFYEQYF.